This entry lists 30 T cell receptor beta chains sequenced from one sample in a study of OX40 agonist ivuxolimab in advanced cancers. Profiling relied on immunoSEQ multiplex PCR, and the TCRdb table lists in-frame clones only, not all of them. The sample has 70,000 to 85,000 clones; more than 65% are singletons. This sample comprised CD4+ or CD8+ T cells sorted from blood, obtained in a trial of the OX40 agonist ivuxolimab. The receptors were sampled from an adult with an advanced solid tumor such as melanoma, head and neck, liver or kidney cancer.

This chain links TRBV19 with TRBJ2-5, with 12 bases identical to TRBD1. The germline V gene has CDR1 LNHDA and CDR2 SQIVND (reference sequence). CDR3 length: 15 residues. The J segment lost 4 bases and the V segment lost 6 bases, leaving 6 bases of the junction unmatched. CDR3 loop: CASRSGTGGRETQYF. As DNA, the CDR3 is TGTGCCAGTAGATCCGGGACAGGGGGCCGAGAGACCCAGTACTTC.

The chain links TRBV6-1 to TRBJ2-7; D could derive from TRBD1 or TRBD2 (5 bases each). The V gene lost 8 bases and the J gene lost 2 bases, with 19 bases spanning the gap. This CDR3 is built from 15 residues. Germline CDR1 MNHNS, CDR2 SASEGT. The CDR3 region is CASDQGWGRTYEQYF. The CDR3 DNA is TGTGCCAGCGACCAAGGGTGGGGGAGAACCTACGAGCAGTACTTC.

CDR3 loop: CASSWDLEDEQFF. The DNA for the CDR3 is TGTGCCAGCAGCTGGGACTTAGAGGATGAGCAGTTCTTC. The chain joins TRBV5-6 to TRBJ2-1; maybe TRBD2 (6 bases). Trimming took 3 bases from V and 8 from J, leaving 12 bases between them. There are 13 residues in the CDR3. Germline lookup yields CDR1 SGHDT and CDR2 YYEEEE.

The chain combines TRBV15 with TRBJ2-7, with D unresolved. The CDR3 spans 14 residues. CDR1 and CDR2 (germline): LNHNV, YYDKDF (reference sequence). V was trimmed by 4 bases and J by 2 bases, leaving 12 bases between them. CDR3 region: CATSIMTPPYEQYF. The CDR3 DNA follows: TGTGCCACCAGCATTATGACACCCCCCTACGAGCAGTACTTC.

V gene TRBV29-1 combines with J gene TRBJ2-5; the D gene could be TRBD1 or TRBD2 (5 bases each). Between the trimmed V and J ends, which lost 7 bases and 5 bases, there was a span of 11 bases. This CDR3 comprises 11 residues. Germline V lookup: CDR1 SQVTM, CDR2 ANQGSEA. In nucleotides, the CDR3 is TGCAGCGGGGGCCGGGATGAGACCCAGTACTTC. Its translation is CSGGRDETQYF.

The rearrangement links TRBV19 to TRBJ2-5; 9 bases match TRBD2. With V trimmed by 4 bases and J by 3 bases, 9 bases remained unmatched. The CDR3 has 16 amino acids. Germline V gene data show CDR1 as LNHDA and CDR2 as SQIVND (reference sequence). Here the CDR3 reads CASSKGSGGKKETQYF. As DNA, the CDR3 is TGTGCCAGTAGTAAGGGGAGCGGGGGGAAGAAAGAGACCCAGTACTTC.

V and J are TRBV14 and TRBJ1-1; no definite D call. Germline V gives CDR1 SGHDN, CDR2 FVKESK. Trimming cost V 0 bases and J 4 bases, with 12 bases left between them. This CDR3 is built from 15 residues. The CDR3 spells CASSQDLGRATEAFF. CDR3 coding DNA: TGTGCCAGCAGCCAAGATTTAGGGAGGGCCACTGAAGCTTTCTTT.

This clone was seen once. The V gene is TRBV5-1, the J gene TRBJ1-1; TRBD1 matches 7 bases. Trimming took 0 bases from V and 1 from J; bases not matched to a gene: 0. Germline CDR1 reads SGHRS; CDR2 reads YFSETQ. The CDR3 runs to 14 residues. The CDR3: CASSLGDRNTEAFF. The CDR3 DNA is TGCGCCAGCAGCTTGGGGGACAGGAACACTGAAGCTTTCTTT.

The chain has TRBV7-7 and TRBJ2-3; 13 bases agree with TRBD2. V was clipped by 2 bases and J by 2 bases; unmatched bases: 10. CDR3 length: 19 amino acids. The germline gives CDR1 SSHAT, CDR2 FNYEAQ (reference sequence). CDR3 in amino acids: CASSLQPQGLAGITDTQYF. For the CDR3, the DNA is TGTGCCAGCAGCTTACAGCCTCAGGGACTAGCGGGAATCACAGATACGCAGTATTTT.

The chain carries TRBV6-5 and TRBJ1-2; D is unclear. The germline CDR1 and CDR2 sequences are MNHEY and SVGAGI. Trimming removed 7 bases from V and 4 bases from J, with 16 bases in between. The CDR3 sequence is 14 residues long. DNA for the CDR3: TGTGCCAGCACTCAGCCCGGTGTCCGCTATGGCTACACCTTC. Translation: CASTQPGVRYGYTF.

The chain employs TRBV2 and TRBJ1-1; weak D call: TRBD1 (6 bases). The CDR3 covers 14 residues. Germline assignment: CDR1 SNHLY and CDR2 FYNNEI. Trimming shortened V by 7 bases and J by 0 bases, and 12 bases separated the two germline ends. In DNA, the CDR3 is TGTGCCAGCACCGCACAGGGCATGAACACTGAAGCTTTCTTT. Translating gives CASTAQGMNTEAFF.

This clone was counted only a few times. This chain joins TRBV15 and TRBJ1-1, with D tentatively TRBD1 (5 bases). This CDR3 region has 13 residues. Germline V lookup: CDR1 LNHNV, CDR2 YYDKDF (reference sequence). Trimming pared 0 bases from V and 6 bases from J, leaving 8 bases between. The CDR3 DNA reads TGTGCCACCAGCAGAGATCTAGGGGCTGAAGCTTTCTTT. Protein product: CATSRDLGAEAFF.

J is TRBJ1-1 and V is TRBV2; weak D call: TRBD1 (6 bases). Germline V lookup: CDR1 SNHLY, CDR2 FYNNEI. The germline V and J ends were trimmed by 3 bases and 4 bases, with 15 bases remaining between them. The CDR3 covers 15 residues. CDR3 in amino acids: CASSDLGGLGTEAFF. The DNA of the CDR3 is TGTGCCAGCAGTGATTTGGGGGGCCTGGGCACTGAAGCTTTCTTT.

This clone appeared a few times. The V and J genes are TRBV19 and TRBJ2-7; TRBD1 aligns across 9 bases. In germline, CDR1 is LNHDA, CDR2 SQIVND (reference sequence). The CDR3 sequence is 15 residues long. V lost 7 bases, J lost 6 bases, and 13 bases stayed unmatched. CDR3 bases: TGTGCCAGTACTAACACGGGACAGGGAGTTTCCGAGCAGTACTTC. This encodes CASTNTGQGVSEQYF.

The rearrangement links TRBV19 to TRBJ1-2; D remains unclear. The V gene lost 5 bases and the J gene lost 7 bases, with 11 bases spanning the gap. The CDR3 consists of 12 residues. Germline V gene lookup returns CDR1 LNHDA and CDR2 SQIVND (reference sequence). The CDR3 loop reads CASSWAASGYTF. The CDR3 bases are TGTGCCAGTAGTTGGGCCGCCAGTGGCTACACCTTC.

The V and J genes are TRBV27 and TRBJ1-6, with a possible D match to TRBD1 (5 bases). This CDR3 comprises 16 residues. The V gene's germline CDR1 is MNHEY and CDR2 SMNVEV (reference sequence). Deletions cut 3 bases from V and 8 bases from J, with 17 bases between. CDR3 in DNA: TGTGCCAGCAGTTTTCTAGGTCCGGGGCGACATTCACCCCTCCACTTT. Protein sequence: CASSFLGPGRHSPLHF.

In DNA, the CDR3 is TGTGCCAGCAGCTTCTGGGGTGGGGACGAGCAGTACTTC. Amino acids: CASSFWGGDEQYF. The J gene is TRBJ2-7, the V gene TRBV7-9; D uncertain. CDR1 is SEHNR and CDR2 is FQNEAQ in the germline V gene (reference sequence). The CDR3 consists of 13 residues. Trimming left V 3 bases short and J 5 bases short, with 11 bases between. The variable domain in full, with the rest retrieved from reference TRBV7-9 and TRBJ2-7, is DTGVSQNPRHKITKRGQNVTFRCDPISEHNRLYWYRQTLGQGPEFLTYFQNEAQLEKSRLLSDRFSAERPKGSFSTLEIQRTEQGDSAMYLCASSFWGGDEQYFGPGTRLTVT.

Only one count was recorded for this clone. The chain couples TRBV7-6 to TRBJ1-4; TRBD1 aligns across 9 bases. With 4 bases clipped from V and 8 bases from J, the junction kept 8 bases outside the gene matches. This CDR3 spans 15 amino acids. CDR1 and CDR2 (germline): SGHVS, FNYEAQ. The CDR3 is CASSSTGTGKEKLFF. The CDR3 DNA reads TGTGCCAGCAGCTCTACCGGGACAGGGAAGGAAAAACTGTTTTTT.

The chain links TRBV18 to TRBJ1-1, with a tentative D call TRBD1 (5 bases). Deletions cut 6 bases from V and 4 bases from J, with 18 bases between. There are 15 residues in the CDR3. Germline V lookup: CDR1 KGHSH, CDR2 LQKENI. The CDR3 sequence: CASSTAGVGVTEAFF. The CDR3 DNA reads TGTGCCAGCTCTACCGCGGGGGTTGGGGTCACTGAAGCTTTCTTT.

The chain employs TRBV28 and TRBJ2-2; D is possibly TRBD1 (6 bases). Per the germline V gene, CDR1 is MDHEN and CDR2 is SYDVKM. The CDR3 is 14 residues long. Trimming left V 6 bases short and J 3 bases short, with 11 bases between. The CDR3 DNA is TGTGCCAGCAGCGCAGGGGCGTACACCGGGGAGCTGTTTTTT. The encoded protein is CASSAGAYTGELFF.

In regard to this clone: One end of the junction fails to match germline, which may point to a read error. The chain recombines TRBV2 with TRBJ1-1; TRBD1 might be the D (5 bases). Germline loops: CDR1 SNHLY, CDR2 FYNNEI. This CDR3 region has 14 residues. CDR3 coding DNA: TGTGCCAGCAGTGAAGTATGGGAATCCCAAGGGGCACCCTTT. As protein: CASSEVWESQGAPF.

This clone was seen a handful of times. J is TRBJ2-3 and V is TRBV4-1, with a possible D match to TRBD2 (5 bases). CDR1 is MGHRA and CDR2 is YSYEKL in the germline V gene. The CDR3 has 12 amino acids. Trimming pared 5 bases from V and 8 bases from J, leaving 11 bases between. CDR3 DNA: TGCGCCAGCAGCAGGGCGGGTGGTACGCAGTATTTT. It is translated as CASSRAGGTQYF.

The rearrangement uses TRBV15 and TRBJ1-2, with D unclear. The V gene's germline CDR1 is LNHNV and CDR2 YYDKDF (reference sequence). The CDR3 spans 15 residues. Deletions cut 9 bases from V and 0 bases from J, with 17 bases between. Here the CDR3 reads CATTAGITPNYGYTF. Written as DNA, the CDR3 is TGTGCCACTACCGCCGGGATTACCCCTAACTATGGCTACACCTTC. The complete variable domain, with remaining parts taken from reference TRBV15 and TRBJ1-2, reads DAMVIQNPRYQVTQFGKPVTLSCSQTLNHNVMYWYQQKSSQAPKLLFHYYDKDFNNEADTPDNFQSRRPNTSFCFLDIRSPGLGDTAMYLCATTAGITPNYGYTFGSGTRLTVV.

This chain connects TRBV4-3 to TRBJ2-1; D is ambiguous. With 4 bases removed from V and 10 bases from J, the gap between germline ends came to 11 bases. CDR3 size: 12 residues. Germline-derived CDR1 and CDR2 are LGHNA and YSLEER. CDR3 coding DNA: TGCGCCAGCAGCCTAGGCCCCAGGGAGCAGTTCTTC. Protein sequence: CASSLGPREQFF.

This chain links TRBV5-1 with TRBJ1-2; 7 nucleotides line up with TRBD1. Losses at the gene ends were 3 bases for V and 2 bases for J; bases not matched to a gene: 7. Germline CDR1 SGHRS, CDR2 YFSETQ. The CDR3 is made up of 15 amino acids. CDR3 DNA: TGCGCCAGCAGCTCCGCCCTGACAGGGAACTATGGCTACACCTTC. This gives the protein CASSSALTGNYGYTF.

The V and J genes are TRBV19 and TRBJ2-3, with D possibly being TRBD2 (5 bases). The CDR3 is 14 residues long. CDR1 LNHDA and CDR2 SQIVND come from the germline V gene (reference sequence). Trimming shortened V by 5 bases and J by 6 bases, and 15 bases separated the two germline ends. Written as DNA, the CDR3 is TGTGCCAGTAGTCCGGGAACCACGGCCGATACGCAGTATTTT. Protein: CASSPGTTADTQYF.

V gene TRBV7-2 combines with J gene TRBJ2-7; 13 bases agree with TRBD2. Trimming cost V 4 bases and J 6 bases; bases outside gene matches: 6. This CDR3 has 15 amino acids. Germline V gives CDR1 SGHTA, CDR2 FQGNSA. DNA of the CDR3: TGTGCCAGCAGCTCGACTAGCGGGGGGATAGGCGAGCAGTACTTC. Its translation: CASSSTSGGIGEQYF.

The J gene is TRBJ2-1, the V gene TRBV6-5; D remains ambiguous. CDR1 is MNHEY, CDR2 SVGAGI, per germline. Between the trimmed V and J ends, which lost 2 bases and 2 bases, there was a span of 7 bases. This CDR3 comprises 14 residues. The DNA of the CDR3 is TGTGCCAGCAGTTACAGGGTAACCTACAATGAGCAGTTCTTC. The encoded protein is CASSYRVTYNEQFF.

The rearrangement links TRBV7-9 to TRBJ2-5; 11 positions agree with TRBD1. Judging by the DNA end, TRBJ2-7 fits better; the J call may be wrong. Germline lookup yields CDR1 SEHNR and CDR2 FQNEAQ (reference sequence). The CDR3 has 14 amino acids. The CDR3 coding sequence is TGTGCCAGCAGCTTTTGGGACAGGGGGAACGAGCAGTACTTC. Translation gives CASSFWDRGNEQYF.

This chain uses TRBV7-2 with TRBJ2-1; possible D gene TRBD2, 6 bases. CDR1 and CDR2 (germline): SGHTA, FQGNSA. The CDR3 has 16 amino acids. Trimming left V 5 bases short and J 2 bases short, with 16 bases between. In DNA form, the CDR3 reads TGTGCCAGCAGCGGGCTAGCGACGGGCGCCTACAATGAGCAGTTCTTC. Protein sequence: CASSGLATGAYNEQFF.